Listed here are 5 T cell receptor beta chains from one sample, sequenced in a study of cytomegalovirus exposure and HLA in healthy donors. Profiled with immunoSEQ multiplex PCR; TCRdb holds only in-frame clones, not every one. The sample has about 130,000 clones, 75% to 90% seen once. The sample comprised PBMCs. The receptors shown here come from a woman aged 18-29 years in good health and CMV-seronegative.

The rearrangement joins TRBV10-2 to TRBJ1-1; no definite D call. CDR3 length equals 13 residues. CDR1 and CDR2 from the germline V gene are WSHSY and SAAADI. V lost 2 bases, J lost 5 bases, and 9 bases lay in between. CDR3 nucleotide sequence: TGCGCCAGCAGTGAGGGGCTGAGTACTGAAGCTTTCTTT. Encoded protein: CASSEGLSTEAFF.

This chain connects TRBV29-1 to TRBJ1-3; D might be TRBD1 (5 bases). Germline V gene data show CDR1 as SQVTM and CDR2 as ANQGSEA. This CDR3 has 12 amino acids. V lost 6 bases, J lost 4 bases, and 10 bases lay in between. DNA of the CDR3: TGCAGCGTCAGGGCGAGCGGAAACACCATATATTTT. Encoded protein: CSVRASGNTIYF.

The genes are TRBV2 and TRBJ2-7; 11 bases align to TRBD2. The CDR3 loop spans 16 amino acids. Germline CDR1 and CDR2: SNHLY and FYNNEI. The ends lost 2 bases at V and 4 bases at J; junction bases unmatched: 7. Here the CDR3 reads CASSESLSSGGYEQYF. DNA of the CDR3: TGTGCCAGCAGTGAAAGTCTTTCTAGCGGGGGGTACGAGCAGTACTTC.

The chain employs TRBV5-1 and TRBJ2-5; a weak D match, TRBD1 (5 bases). Trimming cost V 1 base and J 2 bases, with 15 bases left between them. In germline, CDR1 is SGHRS, CDR2 YFSETQ. CDR3 length: 16 amino acids. CDR3 amino acids: CASSLPYRGLQETQYF. CDR3 sequence (DNA): TGCGCCAGCAGCTTGCCCTATAGGGGCCTACAAGAGACCCAGTACTTC.

V is TRBV6-5 and J is TRBJ2-4; TRBD1 matches 7 bases. The CDR3 has 13 residues. Germline V gene sequence: CDR1 MNHEY, CDR2 SVGAGI. Trimming took 6 bases from V and 6 from J; bases not matched to a gene: 5. CDR3 residues: CASSSTGVNIQYF. The CDR3 nucleotides read TGTGCCAGCAGCTCTACAGGGGTAAACATTCAGTACTTC.